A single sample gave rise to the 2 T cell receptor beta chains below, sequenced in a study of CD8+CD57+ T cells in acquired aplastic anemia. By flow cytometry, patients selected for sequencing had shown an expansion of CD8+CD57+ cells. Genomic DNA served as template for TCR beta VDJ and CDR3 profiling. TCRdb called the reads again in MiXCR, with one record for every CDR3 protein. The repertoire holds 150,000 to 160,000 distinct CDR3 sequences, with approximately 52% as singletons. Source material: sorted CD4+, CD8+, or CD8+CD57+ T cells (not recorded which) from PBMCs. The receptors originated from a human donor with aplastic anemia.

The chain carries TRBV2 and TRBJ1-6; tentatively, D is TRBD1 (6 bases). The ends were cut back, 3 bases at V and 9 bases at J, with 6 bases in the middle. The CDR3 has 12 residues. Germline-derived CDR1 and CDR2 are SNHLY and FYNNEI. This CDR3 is CASSDRGSPLHF. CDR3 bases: TGTGCCAGCAGTGACAGGGGTTCACCCCTCCACTTT.

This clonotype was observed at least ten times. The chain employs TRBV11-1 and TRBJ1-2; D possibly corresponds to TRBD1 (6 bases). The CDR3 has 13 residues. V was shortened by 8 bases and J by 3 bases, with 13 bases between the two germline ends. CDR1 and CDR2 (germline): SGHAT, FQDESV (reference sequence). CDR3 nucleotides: TGTGCCAGCGGTCGGGGGCGGCACTATGGCTACACCTTC. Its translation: CASGRGRHYGYTF.